The 21 T cell receptor beta chains below all came from one sample that was sequenced in a study of cytomegalovirus exposure and HLA in healthy donors. In the PCR, 60 Vbeta and 13 Jbeta primers were used. Data came from immunoSEQ multiplex PCR; TCRdb stores just in-frame clones and leaves some out. The sample has around 200,000 clones; 74% are singletons. The sequenced sample was PBMCs. The receptors come from a woman in her 30s in good health and CMV-seropositive.

The CDR3 is CASSLWIRGNEQFF. CDR3 nucleotides: TGTGCCAGCAGTTTATGGATCAGGGGGAATGAGCAGTTCTTC. This rearrangement joins TRBV27 to TRBJ2-1, with TRBD1 matching over 7 bases. The CDR3 consists of 14 residues. V was pared by 1 base and J by 7 bases, with 4 bases of the junction left unmatched. Germline V gene lookup returns CDR1 MNHEY and CDR2 SMNVEV (reference sequence).

On this clone: The same CDR3 arises from other DNA sequences in this sample as well. This chain connects TRBV5-6 to TRBJ1-1; D is perhaps TRBD1 (5 bases). V was trimmed by 4 bases and J by 14 bases, leaving 27 bases between them. The CDR3 is made up of 15 amino acids. CDR1 is SGHDT and CDR2 is YYEEEE in the germline V gene. The CDR3 loop reads CASSLWGGEQGRAFF. Here the CDR3 DNA reads TGTGCCAGCAGCCTATGGGGGGGGGAGCAGGGTCGAGCCTTCTTT.

The V call is TRBV7-6, the J call TRBJ2-7; 10 bases align to TRBD1. Trimming removed 6 bases from V and 5 bases from J; junction bases left unmatched: 4. Germline V CDR1 and CDR2: SGHVS, FNYEAQ. This CDR3 has 13 residues. Here the CDR3 reads CASSQTGGNEQYF. Written as DNA, the CDR3 is TGTGCCAGCAGTCAGACAGGGGGCAACGAGCAGTACTTC. The complete variable domain, with remaining parts taken from reference TRBV7-6 and TRBJ2-7, reads GAGVSQSPRYKVTKRGQDVALRCDPISGHVSLYWYRQALGQGPEFLTYFNYEAQQDKSGLPNDRFSAERPEGSISTLTIQRTEQRDSAMYRCASSQTGGNEQYFGPGTRLTVT.

This clone occurred a few times. The genes are TRBV19 and TRBJ1-5; no clear D. The V end lost 7 bases, the J end lost 3 bases, and 7 bases lay between the germline ends. CDR1 and CDR2 (germline): LNHDA, SQIVND (reference sequence). This CDR3 is 12 amino acids long. The chain's CDR3 is CASTSFNQPQHF. The CDR3, as DNA: TGTGCCAGTACCTCCTTCAATCAGCCCCAGCATTTT.

This clone appeared once. The chain has TRBV7-9 and TRBJ2-5; 8 bases line up with TRBD1. The end of the DNA is better explained by TRBJ2-7, so the J call may be wrong. CDR3 size: 14 residues. Germline values: CDR1 SEHNR, CDR2 FQNEAQ (reference sequence). CDR3 protein: CASSPRQGSDEQYF. The CDR3 DNA reads as TGTGCCAGCAGCCCGAGACAGGGGAGCGACGAGCAGTACTTC.

The chain links TRBV10-3 to TRBJ1-3, with 7 bases lining up with TRBD1. V gave up 4 bases and J gave up 4 bases; unmatched junction bases: 1. Germline CDR1 and CDR2: ENHRY and SYGVKD. The CDR3 spans 13 residues. The CDR3 coding sequence is TGTGCCATCAGTGCACAGGGGGGAAACACCATATATTTT. Its protein product is CAISAQGGNTIYF.

The chain has TRBV5-6 and TRBJ2-1, with 8 bases aligning to TRBD2. The V and J ends lost 3 bases and 4 bases, in that order; junction bases with no gene match: 3. The germline V gene has CDR1 SGHDT and CDR2 YYEEEE. The CDR3 is 14 amino acids. CDR3 in DNA: TGTGCCAGCAGCTCCGGGACTAGGTACAATGAGCAGTTCTTC. Its translation is CASSSGTRYNEQFF.

This chain links TRBV27 with TRBJ2-5, with 9 positions matching TRBD2. The CDR3 contains 14 residues. V dropped 2 bases and J dropped 7; count of bases not matched to a gene: 5. CDR1 MNHEY and CDR2 SMNVEV come from the germline V gene (reference sequence). DNA for the CDR3: TGTGCCAGCAGTTTAGCAGCGGGAGGATGGACCCAGTACTTC. Its translation: CASSLAAGGWTQYF.

This sequence joins TRBV10-2 and TRBJ2-1; 10 nucleotides match TRBD2. Germline assignment: CDR1 WSHSY and CDR2 SAAADI. CDR3 size: 17 residues. V trimming: 6 bases; J trimming: 4 bases; junction bases outside the gene matches: 12. DNA for the CDR3: TGCGCCAGCAGCGAAACCGGACTAGCGGTCAATTACAATGAGCAGTTCTTC. Its protein is CASSETGLAVNYNEQFF.

V usage is TRBV7-9 and J usage is TRBJ2-3; 9 nucleotides line up with TRBD2. Germline CDR1 is SEHNR and CDR2 is FQNEAQ (reference sequence). The CDR3 covers 14 residues. Germline trimming cut 7 bases from V and 1 base from J; bases unmatched to any gene: 3. The CDR3 DNA reads TGTGCCAGCAACGTAGCGGGAGGCACAGATACGCAGTATTTT. Translation gives CASNVAGGTDTQYF.

The chain links TRBV28 to TRBJ2-7, with a tentative D call TRBD1 (6 bases). The CDR3 totals 14 residues. Germline-derived CDR1 and CDR2 are MDHEN and SYDVKM. Trimming removed 5 bases at V and 2 bases at J, with 13 bases between. CDR3: CASSISRGAYEQYF. The DNA for the CDR3 is TGTGCCAGCAGTATCTCCAGGGGCGCCTACGAGCAGTACTTC.

The chain joins TRBV6-5 to TRBJ2-3; tentative D call: TRBD1 (6 bases). The CDR3 is 16 residues long. Trimming left V 0 bases short and J 5 bases short, with 15 bases between. Germline V gives CDR1 MNHEY, CDR2 SVGAGI. The CDR3 region is CASSYSFSGVGDTQYF. The CDR3 DNA follows: TGTGCCAGCAGTTACTCCTTTTCAGGGGTCGGAGATACGCAGTATTTT.

This clone has only a few counts. The V gene is TRBV7-2, the J gene TRBJ2-7; D is perhaps TRBD1 (6 bases). The CDR3 has 13 residues. Germline CDR1 SGHTA, CDR2 FQGNSA. Trimming removed 2 bases from V and 5 bases from J, with 10 bases in between. The DNA for the CDR3 is TGTGCCAGCAGCTTAACAGGGCAGAACGAGCAGTACTTC. The encoded protein is CASSLTGQNEQYF.

The chain carries TRBV27 and TRBJ2-1, with 10 bases identical to TRBD2. This CDR3 has 14 residues. Germline lookup yields CDR1 MNHEY and CDR2 SMNVEV (reference sequence). The ends lost 7 bases at V and 10 bases at J; junction bases unmatched: 10. CDR3 nucleotide sequence: TGTGCCAGCAATCGGGGACTAGCGCCGAACGAGCAGTTCTTC. The encoded protein is CASNRGLAPNEQFF.

With regard to this clone: A read error may account for a junction end that differs from germline. The CDR3 region has the DNA TGTGCTAGCAGTTCAGGGCGTAAGAATGAGCAGTTCTTC. Its protein product is CASSSGRKNEQFF. The chain uses TRBV7-7 and TRBJ2-1; possible D gene TRBD1, 5 bases. In germline, CDR1 is SSHAT, CDR2 FNYEAQ (reference sequence). The CDR3 spans 13 residues.

The gene calls are TRBV28 and TRBJ2-7; 8 positions agree with TRBD2. The CDR3 loop spans 17 amino acids. The junction had 10 bases not matched to a gene; V was cut back by 2 bases and J by 1 base. Per the germline V gene, CDR1 is MDHEN and CDR2 is SYDVKM. The CDR3 sequence is CASSLIAGTSSSYEQYF. The CDR3 nucleotides are TGTGCCAGCAGTTTAATAGCCGGGACTAGTTCATCCTACGAGCAGTACTTC.

The rearrangement uses TRBV6-1 and TRBJ2-2; unclear D gene. There are 14 residues in the CDR3. With 3 bases removed from V and 5 bases from J, the gap between germline ends came to 10 bases. Germline V gene lookup returns CDR1 MNHNS and CDR2 SASEGT. The DNA for the CDR3 is TGTGCCAGCAGTGATATAGTCCAAACCGGGGAGCTGTTTTTT. Residues: CASSDIVQTGELFF.

This chain connects TRBV6-6 to TRBJ2-7; D uncertain. This CDR3 has 14 residues. V was cut by 7 bases and J by 4 bases, with 17 bases left in between. Germline CDR1 MNHNY, CDR2 SVGAGI (reference sequence). CDR3 loop: CASTDPRVGYEQYF. CDR3 nucleotides: TGTGCCAGCACAGACCCCCGGGTCGGTTACGAGCAGTACTTC.

The chain employs TRBV5-1 and TRBJ2-5; 7 bases map to TRBD1. With 3 bases clipped from V and 6 bases from J, the junction kept 2 bases outside the gene matches. CDR1 is SGHRS and CDR2 is YFSETQ in the germline V gene. The CDR3 sequence is 12 residues long. CDR3 region: CASSSDRQTQYF. CDR3 bases: TGCGCCAGCAGCTCGGACAGGCAGACCCAGTACTTC.

The chain couples TRBV28 to TRBJ2-7; 7 nucleotides match TRBD2. The germline V gene has CDR1 MDHEN and CDR2 SYDVKM. Unmatched junction bases numbered 18, after V lost 4 bases and J lost 12 bases. CDR3 length equals 15 residues. The CDR3 sequence is CASSSPKGRALILYF. The CDR3 region has the DNA TGTGCCAGCAGTTCTCCTAAGGGGAGGGCCTTAATCTTGTACTTC.

The chain is built from TRBV2 and TRBJ2-3; 12 positions agree with TRBD2. CDR3 length: 15 residues. CDR1 is SNHLY and CDR2 is FYNNEI in the germline V gene. V shed 8 bases, J shed 6 bases, and the junction held 9 bases outside the gene matches. The CDR3 region is CASVWTSGILDTQYF. In nucleotides, the CDR3 is TGTGCCAGCGTTTGGACTAGCGGGATTCTCGATACGCAGTATTTT.